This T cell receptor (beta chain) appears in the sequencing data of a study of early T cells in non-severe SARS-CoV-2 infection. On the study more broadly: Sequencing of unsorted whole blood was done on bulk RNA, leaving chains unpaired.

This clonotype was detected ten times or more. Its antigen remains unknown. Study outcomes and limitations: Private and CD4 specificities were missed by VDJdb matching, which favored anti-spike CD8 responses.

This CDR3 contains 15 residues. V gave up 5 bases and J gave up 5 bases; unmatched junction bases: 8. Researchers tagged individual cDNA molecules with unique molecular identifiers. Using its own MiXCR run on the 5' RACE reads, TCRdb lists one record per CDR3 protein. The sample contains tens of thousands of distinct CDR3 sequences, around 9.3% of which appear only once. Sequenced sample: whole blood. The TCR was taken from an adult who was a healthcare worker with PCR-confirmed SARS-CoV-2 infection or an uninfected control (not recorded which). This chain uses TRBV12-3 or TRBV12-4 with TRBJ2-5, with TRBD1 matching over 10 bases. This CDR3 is CASSPRQGAGETQYF. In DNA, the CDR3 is TGTGCCAGCAGTCCCCGACAGGGGGCTGGGGAGACCCAGTACTTC.